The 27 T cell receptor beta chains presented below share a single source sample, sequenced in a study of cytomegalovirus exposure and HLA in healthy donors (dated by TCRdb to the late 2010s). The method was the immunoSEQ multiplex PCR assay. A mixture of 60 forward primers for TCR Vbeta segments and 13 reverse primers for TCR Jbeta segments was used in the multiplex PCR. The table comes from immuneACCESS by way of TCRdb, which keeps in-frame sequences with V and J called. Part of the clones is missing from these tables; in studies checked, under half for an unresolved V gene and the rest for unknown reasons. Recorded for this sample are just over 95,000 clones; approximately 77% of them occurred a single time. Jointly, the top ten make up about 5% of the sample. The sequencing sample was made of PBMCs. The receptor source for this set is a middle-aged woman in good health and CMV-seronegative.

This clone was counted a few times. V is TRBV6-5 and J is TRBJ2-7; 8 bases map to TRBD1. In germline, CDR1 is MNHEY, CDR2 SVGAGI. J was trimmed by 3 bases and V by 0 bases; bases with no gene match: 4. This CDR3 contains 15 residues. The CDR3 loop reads CASSYSDRGGYEQYF. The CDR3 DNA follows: TGTGCCAGCAGTTACTCCGACAGGGGTGGCTACGAGCAGTACTTC.

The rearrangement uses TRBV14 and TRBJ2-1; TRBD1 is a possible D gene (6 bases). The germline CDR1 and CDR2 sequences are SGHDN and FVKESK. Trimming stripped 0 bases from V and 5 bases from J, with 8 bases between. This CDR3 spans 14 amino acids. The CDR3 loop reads CASSQENRDNEQFF. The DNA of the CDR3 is TGTGCCAGCAGCCAAGAAAACAGGGACAATGAGCAGTTCTTC.

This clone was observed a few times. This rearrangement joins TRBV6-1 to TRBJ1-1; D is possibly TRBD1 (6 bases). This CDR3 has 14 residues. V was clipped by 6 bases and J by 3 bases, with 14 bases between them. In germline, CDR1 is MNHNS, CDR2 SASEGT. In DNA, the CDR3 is TGTGCCAGCAGACTTAGAGGGGGGGACACTGAAGCTTTCTTT. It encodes CASRLRGGDTEAFF.

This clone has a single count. This CDR3 is CTSDCGGPLAFF. CDR3 coding DNA: TGCACCAGCGATTGTGGTGGCCCCTTGGCTTTCTTT. The chain carries TRBV1 and TRBJ1-1; TRBD1, the D gene given by the table, was not confirmed from the DNA. TRBV1 is a documented pseudogene. The CDR3 has 12 residues.

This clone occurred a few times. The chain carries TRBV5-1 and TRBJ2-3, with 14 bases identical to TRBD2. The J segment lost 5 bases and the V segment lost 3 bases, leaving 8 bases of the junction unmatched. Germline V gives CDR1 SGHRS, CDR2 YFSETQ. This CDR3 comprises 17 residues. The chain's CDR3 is CASSSGTSGGRVDTQYF. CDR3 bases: TGCGCCAGCAGCTCCGGGACTAGCGGGGGAAGGGTAGATACGCAGTATTTT.

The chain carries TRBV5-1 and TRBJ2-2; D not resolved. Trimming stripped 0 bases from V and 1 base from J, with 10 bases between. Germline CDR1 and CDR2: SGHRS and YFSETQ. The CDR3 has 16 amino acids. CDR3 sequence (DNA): TGCGCCAGCAGCTTGGGTACGGGTATGAACACCGGGGAGCTGTTTTTT. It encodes CASSLGTGMNTGELFF.

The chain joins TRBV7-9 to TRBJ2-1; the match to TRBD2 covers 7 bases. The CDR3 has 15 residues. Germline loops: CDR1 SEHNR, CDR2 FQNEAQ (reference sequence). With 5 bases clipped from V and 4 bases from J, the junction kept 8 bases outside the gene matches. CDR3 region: CASSPPGGRYNEQFF. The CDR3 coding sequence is TGTGCCAGCAGCCCACCCGGGGGGAGGTACAATGAGCAGTTCTTC.

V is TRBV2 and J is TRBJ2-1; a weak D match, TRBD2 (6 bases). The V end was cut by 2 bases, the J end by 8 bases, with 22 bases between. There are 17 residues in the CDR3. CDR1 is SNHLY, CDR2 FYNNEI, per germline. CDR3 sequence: CASSEFFSGTLVHEQFF. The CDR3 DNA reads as TGTGCCAGCAGTGAATTCTTTAGCGGTACCCTGGTTCATGAGCAGTTCTTC.

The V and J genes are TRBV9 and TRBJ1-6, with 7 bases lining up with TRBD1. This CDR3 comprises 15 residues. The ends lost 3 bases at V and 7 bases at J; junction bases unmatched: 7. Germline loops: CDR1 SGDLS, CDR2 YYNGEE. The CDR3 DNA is TGTGCCAGCAGCGGCCAAGGGACAGTGAATTCACCCCTCCACTTT. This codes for CASSGQGTVNSPLHF.

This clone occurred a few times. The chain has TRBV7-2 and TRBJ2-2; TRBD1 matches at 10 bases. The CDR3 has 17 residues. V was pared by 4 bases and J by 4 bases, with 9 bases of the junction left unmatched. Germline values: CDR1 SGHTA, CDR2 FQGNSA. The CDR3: CASSSYSGQGSTGELFF. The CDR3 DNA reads TGTGCCAGCAGCTCCTACTCGGGACAGGGGAGCACCGGGGAGCTGTTTTTT.

Here the CDR3 reads CASRGTSRSDTQYF. CDR3 bases: TGCGCCAGCCGAGGGACTAGCCGCTCAGATACGCAGTATTTT. V and J are TRBV5-1 and TRBJ2-3; TRBD2 agrees at 9 bases. V was pared by 7 bases and J by 4 bases, with 7 bases of the junction left unmatched. This CDR3 is 14 amino acids long. Germline-derived CDR1 and CDR2 are SGHRS and YFSETQ.

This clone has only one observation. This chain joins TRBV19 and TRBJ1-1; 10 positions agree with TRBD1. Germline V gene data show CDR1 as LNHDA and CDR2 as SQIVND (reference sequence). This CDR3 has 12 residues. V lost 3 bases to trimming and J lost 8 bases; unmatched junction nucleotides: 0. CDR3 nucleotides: TGTGCCAGTAGTATGGGACAGGGGGAAGCTTTCTTT. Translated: CASSMGQGEAFF.

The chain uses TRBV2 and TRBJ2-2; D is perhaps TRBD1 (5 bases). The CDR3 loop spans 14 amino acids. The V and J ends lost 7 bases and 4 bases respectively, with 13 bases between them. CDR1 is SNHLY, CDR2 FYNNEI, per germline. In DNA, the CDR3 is TGTGCCAGCAAAGGGGCAACGGTCACCGGGGAGCTGTTTTTT. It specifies CASKGATVTGELFF.

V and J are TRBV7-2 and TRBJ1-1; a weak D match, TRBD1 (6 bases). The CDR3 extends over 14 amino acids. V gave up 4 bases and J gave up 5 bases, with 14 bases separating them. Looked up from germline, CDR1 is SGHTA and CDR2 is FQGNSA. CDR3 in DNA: TGTGCCAGCAGCTCAGCTCAGGGGCGGACTGAAGCTTTCTTT. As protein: CASSSAQGRTEAFF.

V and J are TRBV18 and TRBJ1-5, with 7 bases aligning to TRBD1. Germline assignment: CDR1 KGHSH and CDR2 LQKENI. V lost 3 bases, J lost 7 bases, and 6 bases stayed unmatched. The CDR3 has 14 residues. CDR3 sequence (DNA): TGTGCCAGCTCACCCGACAGGGTATGGCAGCCCCAGCATTTT. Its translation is CASSPDRVWQPQHF.

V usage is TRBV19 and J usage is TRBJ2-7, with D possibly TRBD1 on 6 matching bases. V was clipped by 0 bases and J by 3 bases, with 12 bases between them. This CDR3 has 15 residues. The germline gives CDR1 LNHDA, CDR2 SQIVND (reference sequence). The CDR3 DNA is TGTGCCAGTAGTATAGATCAACAGGGTATCTACGAGCAGTACTTC. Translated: CASSIDQQGIYEQYF.

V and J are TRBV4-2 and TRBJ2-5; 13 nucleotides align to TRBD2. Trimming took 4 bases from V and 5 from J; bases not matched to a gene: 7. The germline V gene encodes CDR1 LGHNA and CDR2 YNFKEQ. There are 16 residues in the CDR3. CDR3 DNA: TGTGCCAGCAGCCGTACTAGCGGGGGGGCCCTTGAGACCCAGTACTTC. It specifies CASSRTSGGALETQYF.

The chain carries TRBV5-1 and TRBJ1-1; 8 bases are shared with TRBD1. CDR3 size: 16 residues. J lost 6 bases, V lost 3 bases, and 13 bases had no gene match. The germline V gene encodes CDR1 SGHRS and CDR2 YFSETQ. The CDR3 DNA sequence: TGCGCCAGCAGCTCCAGGGGGCGCTTTTCAACCGCTGAAGCTTTCTTT. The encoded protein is CASSSRGRFSTAEAFF.

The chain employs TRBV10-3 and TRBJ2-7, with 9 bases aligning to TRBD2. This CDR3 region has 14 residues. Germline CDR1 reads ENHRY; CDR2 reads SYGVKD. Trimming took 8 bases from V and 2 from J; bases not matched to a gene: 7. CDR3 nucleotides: TGTGCCATCGGGGCTAGCGGGGATCCCTACGAGCAGTACTTC. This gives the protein CAIGASGDPYEQYF.

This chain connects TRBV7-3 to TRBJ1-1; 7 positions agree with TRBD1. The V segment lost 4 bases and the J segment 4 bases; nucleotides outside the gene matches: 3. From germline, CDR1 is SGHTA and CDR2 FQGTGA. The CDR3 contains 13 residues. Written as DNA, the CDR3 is TGTGCCAGCAGCTCCTCAGGGGGCACTGAAGCTTTCTTT. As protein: CASSSSGGTEAFF.

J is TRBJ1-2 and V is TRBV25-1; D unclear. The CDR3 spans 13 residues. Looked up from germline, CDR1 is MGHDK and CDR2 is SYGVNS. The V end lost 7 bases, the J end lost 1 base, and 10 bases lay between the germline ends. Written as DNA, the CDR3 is TGTGCCAGCAAAGGAGGGATTAACTATGGCTACACCTTC. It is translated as CASKGGINYGYTF.

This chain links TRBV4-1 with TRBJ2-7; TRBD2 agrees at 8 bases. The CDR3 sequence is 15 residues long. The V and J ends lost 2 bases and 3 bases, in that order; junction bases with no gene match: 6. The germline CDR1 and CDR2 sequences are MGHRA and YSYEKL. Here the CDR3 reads CASSQPGLVGYEQYF. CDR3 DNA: TGCGCCAGCAGCCAACCGGGACTAGTGGGCTACGAGCAGTACTTC.

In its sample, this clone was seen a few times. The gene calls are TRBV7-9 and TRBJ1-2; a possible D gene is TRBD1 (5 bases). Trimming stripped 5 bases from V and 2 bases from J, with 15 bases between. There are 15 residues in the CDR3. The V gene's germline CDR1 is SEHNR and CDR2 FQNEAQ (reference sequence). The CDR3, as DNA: TGTGCCAGCAGCCGAGGCCTGGGGCGGAACTATGGCTACACCTTC. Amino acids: CASSRGLGRNYGYTF.

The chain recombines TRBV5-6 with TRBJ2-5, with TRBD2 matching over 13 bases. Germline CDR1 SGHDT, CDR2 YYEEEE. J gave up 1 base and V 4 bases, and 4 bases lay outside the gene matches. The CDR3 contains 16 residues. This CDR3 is CASSPRTSGGQETQYF. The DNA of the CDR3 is TGTGCCAGCAGCCCCCGGACTAGCGGGGGCCAAGAGACCCAGTACTTC.

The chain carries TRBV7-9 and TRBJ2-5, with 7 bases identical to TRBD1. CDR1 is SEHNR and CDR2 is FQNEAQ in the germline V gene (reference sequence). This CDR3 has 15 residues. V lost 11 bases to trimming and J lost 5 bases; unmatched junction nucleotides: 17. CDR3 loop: CAGQTTRQGLETQYF. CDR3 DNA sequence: TGTGCCGGACAGACCACTAGACAGGGCTTGGAGACCCAGTACTTC.

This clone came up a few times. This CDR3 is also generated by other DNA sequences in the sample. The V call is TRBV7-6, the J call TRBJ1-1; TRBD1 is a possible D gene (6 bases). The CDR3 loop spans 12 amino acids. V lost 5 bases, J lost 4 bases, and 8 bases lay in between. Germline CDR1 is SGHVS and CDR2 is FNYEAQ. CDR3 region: CASSGQSTEAFF. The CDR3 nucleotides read TGTGCCAGCAGCGGACAGAGCACTGAAGCTTTCTTT.

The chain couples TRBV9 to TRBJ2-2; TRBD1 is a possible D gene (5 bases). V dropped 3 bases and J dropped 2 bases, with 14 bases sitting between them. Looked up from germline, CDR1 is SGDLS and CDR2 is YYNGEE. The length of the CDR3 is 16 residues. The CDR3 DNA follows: TGTGCCAGCAGCGCACAGGTTGGAGTTAACACCGGGGAGCTGTTTTTT. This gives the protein CASSAQVGVNTGELFF.